The subject of this entry is one TCR beta chain. These data come from a study of blood T cell repertoires in COVID-19. Overall study: From the United States, Italy and Spain came samples of acute and convalescent COVID-19. PBMCs, B-cell-depleted T cells, or T cells provided the cDNA or gDNA that made up the material.

As processed by the authors: Estimated nucleated cell counts came from reference gene primer amplification. Profiled with immunoSEQ multiplex PCR; TCRdb holds only in-frame clones, not every one. That table is the source of V, J and clone size, and D and trimming were worked out from the DNA. The table records about 100,000 clones, nearly 90% of them present only once. From germline, CDR1 is MGHRA and CDR2 YSYEKL. The CDR3 runs 15 residues. V dropped 1 base and J dropped 2; count of bases not matched to a gene: 4. This TCR was sampled from a woman aged 55-69 years with acute or convalescent COVID-19. Source material: peripheral blood. The genes are TRBV4-1 and TRBJ1-2; 7 bases agree with TRBD1. The CDR3 DNA follows: TGCGCCAGCAGCCAAGTACCGGGACAGAACTATGGCTACACCTTC. Amino acid sequence: CASSQVPGQNYGYTF.